These 23 T cell receptor beta chains share one sample of origin, sequenced in a study of CD8 T cells in Susac syndrome. RNA amounts of roughly 0.45 to 1 ug underwent reverse transcription with random hexamers. MiXCR, applied by TCRdb to the immunoSEQ multiplex PCR reads, yields one record per CDR3 protein. The sample comprises about 49,000 distinct CDR3 sequences, 80% to 95% of which are singletons, and about 0.5% rests with the top ten. The sample consisted of CD8+ T cells from PBMCs. These receptors came from a human donor in good health.

This sequence joins TRBV27 and TRBJ2-2; D call uncertain. V lost 1 base, J lost 10 bases, and 10 bases lay in between. Germline-derived CDR1 and CDR2 are MNHEY and SMNVEV (reference sequence). The CDR3 loop spans 13 amino acids. CDR3 region: CASSLWSDQELFF. The CDR3 nucleotides read TGTGCCAGCAGTTTATGGTCCGACCAGGAGCTGTTTTTT.

This clonotype came up once. This chain links TRBV7-9 with TRBJ2-1; D ambiguous. V lost 5 bases and J 4 bases, leaving 15 bases between the germline ends. This CDR3 spans 15 amino acids. Germline V lookup: CDR1 SEHNR, CDR2 FQNEAQ (reference sequence). CDR3 nucleotides: TGTGCCAGCAGCCTTTCCAGTTCGGGTTACAATGAGCAGTTCTTC. Translation gives CASSLSSSGYNEQFF.

Only one count was recorded for this clonotype. The chain carries TRBV3-1 and TRBJ2-3; possible D gene TRBD2, 6 bases. Germline V gene sequence: CDR1 LGHDT, CDR2 YNNKEL (reference sequence). The CDR3 is 16 residues long. Trimming took off 1 base at V and 0 bases at J, with 11 bases between the two ends. CDR3 DNA sequence: TGTGCCAGCAGCCAAGCCTGGCGGGGAAGCACAGATACGCAGTATTTT. This gives the protein CASSQAWRGSTDTQYF.

The rearrangement uses TRBV5-1 and TRBJ2-7; 7 positions agree with TRBD1. V trimming: 4 bases; J trimming: 0 bases; junction bases outside the gene matches: 7. This CDR3 is built from 15 residues. The germline gives CDR1 SGHRS, CDR2 YFSETQ. The CDR3 DNA reads as TGCGCCAGCAGCCCCATGACAGGGAGCTCCTACGAGCAGTACTTC. Its translation is CASSPMTGSSYEQYF.

CDR3 loop: CATSRFFAEQFF. The CDR3 nucleotides read TGTGCCACCAGCAGATTTTTTGCCGAGCAGTTCTTC. V gene TRBV15 combines with J gene TRBJ2-1; D gene ambiguous. Trimming cost V 2 bases and J 10 bases, with 9 bases left between them. This CDR3 has 12 amino acids. Germline V CDR1 and CDR2: LNHNV, YYDKDF (reference sequence).

The gene calls are TRBV27 and TRBJ2-7, with D unresolved. The CDR3 sequence is 16 residues long. CDR1 MNHEY and CDR2 SMNVEV come from the germline V gene (reference sequence). V lost 3 bases and J lost 0, with 15 bases in between. DNA of the CDR3: TGTGCCAGCAGTTTTCATTCAGCCACGGGCTCCTACGAGCAGTACTTC. Protein: CASSFHSATGSYEQYF.

The V call is TRBV7-2, the J call TRBJ2-2; tentative D call: TRBD1 (6 bases). Germline V gene lookup returns CDR1 SGHTA and CDR2 FQGNSA. Trimming shortened V by 10 bases and J by 5 bases, and 23 bases separated the two germline ends. The CDR3 sequence is 16 residues long. The CDR3 region has the DNA TGTGCCATCGTCATCCTATCAGGGGATCGGACCGGGGAGCTGTTTTTT. Translating gives CAIVILSGDRTGELFF. The whole variable domain, remainder taken from reference TRBV7-2 and TRBJ2-2, is GAGVSQSPSNKVTEKGKDVELRCDPISGHTALYWYRQSLGQGLEFLIYFQGNSAPDKSGLPSDRFSAERTGGSVSTLTIQRTQQEDSAVYLCAIVILSGDRTGELFFGEGSRLTVL.

The CDR3 reads CASSQLTWSTEAFF. In DNA form, the CDR3 reads TGCGCCAGCAGCCAACTCACCTGGAGCACTGAAGCTTTCTTT. V is TRBV4-1 and J is TRBJ1-1; D is unclear. Trimming stripped 2 bases from V and 4 bases from J, with 11 bases between. Germline V CDR1 and CDR2: MGHRA, YSYEKL. This CDR3 comprises 14 residues.

The rearrangement links TRBV5-1 to TRBJ2-7; D could derive from TRBD1 or TRBD2 (5 bases each). Looked up from germline, CDR1 is SGHRS and CDR2 is YFSETQ. The CDR3 is made up of 16 amino acids. V lost 4 bases, J lost 0 bases, and 17 bases lay in between. CDR3 nucleotide sequence: TGCGCCAGCAGCGCTCCGGCAGGGACCCACTCCTACGAGCAGTACTTC. It encodes CASSAPAGTHSYEQYF.

The V and J genes are TRBV15 and TRBJ2-3; TRBD2 agrees at 7 bases. The germline gives CDR1 LNHNV, CDR2 YYDKDF (reference sequence). This CDR3 is 16 amino acids long. V gave up 0 bases and J gave up 2 bases; unmatched junction bases: 5. The DNA of the CDR3 is TGTGCCACCAGCAGAGATCGAGCGGGGACCACAGATACGCAGTATTTT. Its protein product is CATSRDRAGTTDTQYF. The whole variable domain, filled in from reference TRBV15 and TRBJ2-3, reads DAMVIQNPRYQVTQFGKPVTLSCSQTLNHNVMYWYQQKSSQAPKLLFHYYDKDFNNEADTPDNFQSRRPNTSFCFLDIRSPGLGDTAMYLCATSRDRAGTTDTQYFGPGTRLTVL.

The chain couples TRBV13 to TRBJ2-1; D is possibly TRBD2 (5 bases). The CDR3 consists of 13 residues. Trimming shortened V by 2 bases and J by 4 bases, and 6 bases separated the two germline ends. Germline CDR1 is PRHDT and CDR2 is FYEKMQ (reference sequence). The CDR3 region is CASSLRTYNEQFF. CDR3 bases: TGTGCCAGCAGCTTACGGACTTACAATGAGCAGTTCTTC.

This rearrangement joins TRBV4-1 to TRBJ2-7; the D gene is possibly TRBD1 (7 bases). Germline V gene sequence: CDR1 MGHRA, CDR2 YSYEKL. The CDR3 contains 11 residues. The V end was cut by 10 bases, the J end by 2 bases, with 9 bases between. Here the CDR3 DNA reads TGCGCCACCAGGGGGGCCTACGAGCAGTACTTC. Amino acid sequence: CATRGAYEQYF.

The V call is TRBV3-1, the J call TRBJ2-7, with a weak D call TRBD1 (5 bases). Trimming left V 3 bases short and J 5 bases short, with 11 bases between. Germline lookup yields CDR1 LGHDT and CDR2 YNNKEL (reference sequence). CDR3 length: 13 amino acids. DNA for the CDR3: TGTGCCAGCAGCCACAGGGTCGTCCACGAGCAGTACTTC. Translating it yields CASSHRVVHEQYF.

The V call is TRBV4-1, the J call TRBJ1-2; D gene uncertain. This CDR3 comprises 14 residues. The germline V and J ends were trimmed by 1 base and 6 bases, with 12 bases remaining between them. Per the germline V gene, CDR1 is MGHRA and CDR2 is YSYEKL. The CDR3 spells CASSQAKGSDGYTF. The CDR3 DNA sequence: TGCGCCAGCAGCCAAGCAAAAGGGAGCGATGGCTACACCTTC.

The gene calls are TRBV5-6 and TRBJ1-1; D gene uncertain. Germline CDR1 is SGHDT and CDR2 is YYEEEE. This CDR3 comprises 15 residues. V dropped 0 bases and J dropped 4 bases, with 13 bases sitting between them. CDR3 DNA: TGTGCCAGCAGCTTGGGAGCGGTAAGGGCCACTGAAGCTTTCTTT. Translation: CASSLGAVRATEAFF.

The rearrangement links TRBV20-1 to TRBJ2-3, with D perhaps being TRBD1 or TRBD2 (5 bases each). The CDR3 sequence is 13 residues long. Germline CDR1 reads DFQATT; CDR2 reads SNEGSKA (reference sequence). Trimming took off 6 bases at V and 6 bases at J, with 16 bases between the two ends. DNA for the CDR3: TGCAGTGCCAGACATGGGGGAGAGGATACGCAGTATTTT. It is translated as CSARHGGEDTQYF.

The chain links TRBV5-1 to TRBJ2-6; perhaps TRBD2 as D (5 bases). V lost 4 bases and J 3 bases, leaving 11 bases between the germline ends. The germline gives CDR1 SGHRS, CDR2 YFSETQ. CDR3 length: 15 residues. CDR3 coding DNA: TGCGCCAGCAGCGGAGGCGGATTTGGGGCCAACGTCCTGACTTTC. Translation: CASSGGGFGANVLTF. Based on the CDR3 plus reference TRBV5-1 and TRBJ2-6, the full variable domain is KAGVTQTPRYLIKTRGQQVTLSCSPISGHRSVSWYQQTPGQGLQFLFEYFSETQRNKGNFPGRFSGRQFSNSRSEMNVSTLELGDSALYLCASSGGGFGANVLTFGAGSRLTVL.

This clonotype appeared once. The rearrangement joins TRBV30 to TRBJ1-1; no clear D gene. This CDR3 has 11 residues. The germline V gene encodes CDR1 GTSNPN and CDR2 SVGIG (reference sequence). V dropped 4 bases and J dropped 8 bases, with 11 bases sitting between them. The CDR3 reads CAWTPAGEAFF. The CDR3 DNA sequence: TGTGCCTGGACCCCCGCTGGGGAAGCTTTCTTT. Drawing the rest from reference TRBV30 and TRBJ1-1, the complete variable domain is SQTIHQWPATLVQPVGSPLSLECTVEGTSNPNLYWYRQAAGRGLQLLFYSVGIGQISSEVPQNLSASRPQDRQFILSSKKLLLSDSGFYLCAWTPAGEAFFGQGTRLTVV.

V usage is TRBV3-1 and J usage is TRBJ2-4; TRBD2 agrees at 13 bases. V was pared by 2 bases and J by 5 bases, with 9 bases of the junction left unmatched. Germline lookup yields CDR1 LGHDT and CDR2 YNNKEL (reference sequence). The CDR3 consists of 18 residues. DNA for the CDR3: TGTGCCAGCAGCCAAAGGACTAGCGGGAGTGGGGTTGAAAACATTCAGTACTTC. Amino acids: CASSQRTSGSGVENIQYF. The variable domain in full, with the rest retrieved from reference TRBV3-1 and TRBJ2-4, is DTAVSQTPKYLVTQMGNDKSIKCEQNLGHDTMYWYKQDSKKFLKIMFSYNNKELIINETVPNRFSPKSPDKAHLNLHINSLELGDSAVYFCASSQRTSGSGVENIQYFGAGTRLSVL.

The chain carries TRBV29-1 and TRBJ2-5, with D perhaps matching TRBD1 or TRBD2 (6 bases each). The ends were cut back, 3 bases at V and 2 bases at J, with 10 bases in the middle. This CDR3 has 13 amino acids. Germline CDR1 is SQVTM and CDR2 is ANQGSEA. This CDR3 is CSVEGGHQETQYF. For the CDR3, the DNA is TGCAGCGTTGAGGGGGGACATCAAGAGACCCAGTACTTC.

The chain uses TRBV29-1 and TRBJ2-3, with 8 bases lining up with TRBD2. The CDR3 sequence is 14 residues long. Trimming removed 2 bases from V and 5 bases from J; junction bases left unmatched: 6. Germline-derived CDR1 and CDR2 are SQVTM and ANQGSEA. CDR3 sequence (DNA): TGCAGCGTTGAACTAGCGGGTGCCGGAGATACGCAGTATTTT. This codes for CSVELAGAGDTQYF.

The genes are TRBV2 and TRBJ2-1, with TRBD2 as a possible D gene (6 bases). V was shortened by 4 bases and J by 0 bases, with 13 bases between the two germline ends. Germline V CDR1 and CDR2: SNHLY, FYNNEI. The CDR3 has 16 residues. The CDR3 loop reads CASSGDLISSYNEQFF. The CDR3 nucleotides are TGTGCCAGCAGTGGGGACTTAATTAGCTCCTACAATGAGCAGTTCTTC.

This clonotype showed up just once. The V and J genes are TRBV14 and TRBJ1-2; D not resolved. Trimming pared 0 bases from V and 6 bases from J, leaving 26 bases between. The CDR3 loop spans 19 amino acids. Per germline, CDR1 SGHDN and CDR2 FVKESK. This CDR3 is CASSQETPGNYYFPHGYTF. CDR3 in DNA: TGTGCCAGCAGCCAAGAAACGCCGGGGAACTACTATTTCCCTCATGGCTACACCTTC.